This T cell receptor (beta chain) comes out of a study of shared clonotypes between healthy human individuals. General study results and limits: Sampling included only blood; tissue repertoires likely differ. A small donor pool kept down the genetic and exposure-history diversity that was represented.

Tens of thousands of T cell genomes, or 200 ng DNA, went into the sorted-subset replicate PCRs. Only in-frame clones appear in the TCRdb table, and some are missing; sequencing was by immunoSEQ multiplex PCR. The data hold roughly 810,000 clones, with just over 95% observed a single time. Naive CD8 cells were CD45RO-negative, positively selected for CCR7, excluding terminally differentiated effector memory CD45RA+ cells. Everyone who donated was a Caucasian adult who lived in Nashville, Tennessee. This clone was observed once. What it recognizes is unknown. This TCR derives from a young man in good health. The material sequenced was naive CD8+ T cells sorted from blood.

The CDR3 region is CATGGASTDTQYF. The CDR3 region has the DNA TGTGCCACGGGGGGGGCTAGCACAGATACGCAGTATTTT. The rearrangement links TRBV10-3 to TRBJ2-3; 8 nucleotides match TRBD2. The V segment lost 10 bases and the J segment 0 bases; nucleotides outside the gene matches: 3. The germline V gene encodes CDR1 ENHRY and CDR2 SYGVKD. The CDR3 sequence is 13 residues long.